Listed below are T cell receptor beta chains from one sample, sequenced in a study of blood T cell repertoires in COVID-19. Clones were sequenced by immunoSEQ multiplex PCR, and TCRdb holds only the in-frame ones, with some missing. Of approximately 220,000 clones in the sample, just under 90% were seen once. Specimen: PBMCs or T cells enriched from blood (not recorded which). The receptors were sampled from a woman aged 25 to 39 with acute COVID-19. The conserved cysteine and the conserved F or W are not part of the CDR3 here. Fields, in order: J gene, V gene, CDR3 protein.

TRBJ2-1 | TRBV7-2 | ASSFETGGNEQF
TRBJ1-2 | TRBV7-8 | ASSTPPNYGYT
TRBJ2-7 | TRBV3-1/TRBV3-2 | ASSQDRLSGGYEQY
TRBJ2-7 | TRBV5-6 | ASADRLGIYEQY
TRBJ2-1 | TRBV6-1 | ASSEAGTSNNEQF
TRBJ2-3 | TRBV7-2 | ASSLVPSGGLADTQY
TRBJ2-2 | TRBV7-6 | ASSSGQPLGTGELF
TRBJ1-4 | TRBV15 | ATSSAGSEKLF
TRBJ2-2 | TRBV10-3 | AITIVAGELF
TRBJ2-1 | TRBV29-1 | SVEETSGGTYNEQF
TRBJ1-2 | TRBV5-4 | ASSLDLGYT
TRBJ1-2 | TRBV2 | GEPRGRNYGYT
TRBJ2-1 | TRBV7-2 | ASSLSGEAWYNEQF
TRBJ1-2 | TRBV4-1 | ASSLRREYGYT
TRBJ1-1 | TRBV15 | ATSSAQGEAF
TRBJ1-6 | TRBV7-3 | ASSLDNQRGSPLH
TRBJ2-2 | TRBV29-1 | SVVGRGSGELF
TRBJ2-1 | TRBV5-6 | ASSSGGGEQF
TRBJ1-2 | TRBV7-6 | ASSQMAAGINYGYT
TRBJ2-1 | TRBV6-5 | ASRRGGGNNEQF
TRBJ1-1 | TRBV7-2 | ASSYDRGREAF
TRBJ1-4 | TRBV5-6 | ASSDGQLNEKLF
TRBJ1-1 | TRBV2 | ASSERRQGDAEAF
TRBJ2-1 | TRBV20-1 | SASPLGLPNEQF
TRBJ2-7 | TRBV19 | ASSKGAASYEQY
TRBJ2-2 | TRBV6-2/TRBV6-3 | ASSYPDYGELF
TRBJ1-6 | TRBV5-4 | ASSLWQGAVSRNSPLH
TRBJ2-7 | TRBV4-2 | ASSQGRTGAYEQY
TRBJ1-2 | TRBV28 | ASSSGTAYGYT
TRBJ2-1 | TRBV3-1/TRBV3-2 | ASSPLGEEQF
TRBJ2-7 | TRBV5-4 | ASSLDGAYEQY
TRBJ1-6 | TRBV30 | AWGSGGNSPLH
TRBJ2-7 | TRBV12-2 | ASRPPAGYEQY
TRBJ1-1 | TRBV28 | ASSPAGQGAPEAF